These 6 T cell receptor beta chains share one sample of origin, sequenced in a study of T cells in Graves' hyperthyroidism and ophthalmopathy. What was amplified from RNA transcripts were TCR beta CDR3 regions. The HTBI set primed first-round TCR CDR3 RT-PCR. Each CDR3 protein gets one entry after TCRdb re-called the multiplex PCR reads with MiXCR. The profile shows about 270,000 distinct CDR3 sequences, around a quarter of them singletons. Sequencing input: blood. Source of these receptors: a man between 40 and 49 years old with Graves' hyperthyroidism that later progressed to Graves' ophthalmopathy.

This clonotype was detected a few times. The rearrangement joins TRBV28 to TRBJ1-2; weak D call: TRBD1 (5 bases). CDR1 is MDHEN, CDR2 SYDVKM, per germline. The ends were cut back, 6 bases at V and 2 bases at J, with 16 bases in the middle. The CDR3 is 15 amino acids. The CDR3 here is CASSATGTGNYGYTF. In DNA form, the CDR3 reads TGTGCCAGCAGCGCTACCGGGACGGGGAACTATGGCTACACCTTC.

This clonotype was picked up many times. The chain has TRBV7-2 and TRBJ1-5, with no clear D. The CDR3 spans 14 residues. Germline loops: CDR1 SGHTA, CDR2 FQGNSA. The V and J ends lost 2 bases and 3 bases respectively, with 8 bases between them. CDR3 in amino acids: CASSLLGYNQPQHF. Here the CDR3 DNA reads TGTGCCAGCAGCTTACTTGGGTACAATCAGCCCCAGCATTTT.

The chain has TRBV19 and TRBJ1-5; D perhaps matches TRBD1 (5 bases). This CDR3 comprises 13 residues. The germline V gene has CDR1 LNHDA and CDR2 SQIVND (reference sequence). Trimming cost V 7 bases and J 1 base, with 8 bases left between them. This CDR3 reads CASMGQSNQPQHF. CDR3 in DNA: TGTGCCAGTATGGGGCAGAGCAATCAGCCCCAGCATTTT. Variable domain in full (rest from reference TRBV19 and TRBJ1-5): DGGITQSPKYLFRKEGQNVTLSCEQNLNHDAMYWYRQDPGQGLRLIYYSQIVNDFQKGDIAEGYSVSREKKESFPLTVTSAQKNPTAFYLCASMGQSNQPQHFGDGTRLSIL.

This clonotype was seen at least ten times. This sequence joins TRBV7-2 and TRBJ1-2, with 7 bases lining up with TRBD1. Germline lookup yields CDR1 SGHTA and CDR2 FQGNSA. Germline trimming cut 0 bases from V and 4 bases from J; bases unmatched to any gene: 5. The CDR3 length is 15 residues. CDR3 residues: CASSLATGTVYGYTF. As DNA, the CDR3 is TGTGCCAGCAGCTTAGCCACCGGGACAGTCTATGGCTACACCTTC.

This chain joins TRBV6-2 or TRBV6-3 and TRBJ2-7, with TRBD2 matching over 13 bases. The V and J ends lost 5 bases and 2 bases, in that order; junction bases with no gene match: 6. There are 16 residues in the CDR3. Looked up from germline, CDR1 is MNHEY and CDR2 is SVGEGT. The CDR3 region is CASSGLAGVETYEQYF. Written as DNA, the CDR3 is TGTGCCAGCAGTGGACTAGCGGGAGTAGAAACCTACGAGCAGTACTTC.

Concerning this clonotype: Because it lacks the conserved phenylalanine or tryptophan at the end, this CDR3 is likely a read error. The rearrangement links TRBV5-1 to TRBJ1-5; D remains ambiguous. V was trimmed by 0 bases and J by 6 bases, leaving 10 bases between them. Germline V gives CDR1 SGHRS, CDR2 YFSETQ. This CDR3 has 14 residues. CDR3 bases: TGCGCCAGCAGCTTGGAGGGAGCTGGTCAGCCCCAGCATCTT. Translating it yields CASSLEGAGQPQHL.